Presented here are 17 T cell receptor beta chains from one specimen sequenced in a study of identical twins. TCRdb reprocessed the 5' RACE reads via MiXCR and lists one record per CDR3 protein. The table shows nearly 900,000 distinct CDR3 sequences, with around an eighth occurring only once. Separately, the same data were catalogued under a study of yellow fever vaccine responses in identical twins.

Sequencing was performed on PBMCs. The receptors were sampled from a woman between 18 and 30 years old in good health.

This clonotype was detected a few times. This chain links TRBV6-1 with TRBJ2-7; TRBD1 matches at 11 bases. Germline loops: CDR1 MNHNS, CDR2 SASEGT. V dropped 5 bases and J dropped 7; count of bases not matched to a gene: 13. CDR3 length: 16 amino acids. The CDR3 DNA sequence: TGTGCCAGCAGTCCCCCCCAGGGACAGGGGGTGATGGAGCAGTACTTC. Protein sequence: CASSPPQGQGVMEQYF.

This chain uses TRBV5-6 with TRBJ2-7; D gene ambiguous. The CDR3 extends over 13 amino acids. Germline loops: CDR1 SGHDT, CDR2 YYEEEE. V lost 8 bases, J lost 2 bases, and 14 bases lay in between. The CDR3 sequence is CARGSGQPYEQYF. The CDR3 DNA is TGTGCCAGGGGCTCCGGGCAACCCTACGAGCAGTACTTC.

This clonotype came up a few times. This rearrangement joins TRBV24-1 to TRBJ2-2; perhaps D is TRBD1 or TRBD2 (6 bases each). In germline, CDR1 is KGHDR, CDR2 SFDVKD. CDR3 size: 14 residues. V was clipped by 9 bases and J by 0 bases, with 10 bases between them. For the CDR3, the DNA is TGTGCCACCCGGAGGGGGACGAACACCGGGGAGCTGTTTTTT. It encodes CATRRGTNTGELFF.

This clonotype was counted a few times. J is TRBJ2-3 and V is TRBV9, with 8 positions matching TRBD2. CDR1 and CDR2 (germline): SGDLS, YYNGEE. Trimming removed 0 bases from V and 8 bases from J; junction bases left unmatched: 14. CDR3 length: 17 amino acids. The CDR3 sequence: CASSVGGGYSQAGTQYF. The CDR3 DNA reads TGTGCCAGCAGCGTAGGCGGGGGGTATTCACAAGCTGGTACGCAGTATTTT.

This clonotype was counted at least ten times. The chain uses TRBV12-3 or TRBV12-4 and TRBJ2-1; D might be TRBD1 or TRBD2, each matching 5 bases. This CDR3 is built from 16 residues. V shed 2 bases and J shed 2 bases, with 13 bases lying between them. The CDR3 region has the DNA TGTGCCAGCAGTTTAACTTGGGACGTAACCTACAATGAGCAGTTCTTC. Its protein is CASSLTWDVTYNEQFF.

In its sample, this clonotype was seen a few times. The chain couples TRBV5-5 to TRBJ1-5; 9 nucleotides match TRBD1. Germline lookup yields CDR1 SGHKS and CDR2 YYEKEE (reference sequence). Trimming cost V 0 bases and J 5 bases; bases outside gene matches: 6. This CDR3 region has 16 residues. DNA for the CDR3: TGTGCCAGCAGCTTGGCACAGGGGGCCCAAGATCAGCCCCAGCATTTT. Its translation: CASSLAQGAQDQPQHF.

This clonotype has more than one count but fewer than ten. The V call is TRBV11-2, the J call TRBJ2-1; unclear D gene. V lost 2 bases and J lost 6, with 11 bases in between. The germline gives CDR1 SGHAT, CDR2 FQNNGV. The CDR3 spans 14 residues. Written as DNA, the CDR3 is TGTGCCAGCAGCTTAAACAGAGTAGGCAATGAGCAGTTCTTC. It codes for CASSLNRVGNEQFF.

In its sample, this clonotype was seen many times. The rearrangement uses TRBV10-3 and TRBJ2-1; 12 bases map to TRBD2. V was pared by 3 bases and J by 8 bases, with 8 bases of the junction left unmatched. The germline CDR1 and CDR2 sequences are ENHRY and SYGVKD. The CDR3 sequence is 16 residues long. CDR3: CAISEPGLAGPDEQFF. CDR3 sequence (DNA): TGTGCCATCAGTGAACCCGGACTAGCGGGGCCAGATGAGCAGTTCTTC.

This clonotype was counted between two and nine times. The chain is built from TRBV7-8 and TRBJ2-5, with 12 bases matching TRBD2. Germline V gene data show CDR1 as SGHVS and CDR2 as FQNEAQ. Unmatched junction bases numbered 17, after V lost 8 bases and J lost 7 bases. CDR3 length: 17 residues. CDR3 DNA sequence: TGTGCCAGCGATTCGAGACTAGCGGGAGCGAGAGTTTGGACCCAGTACTTC. Translation gives CASDSRLAGARVWTQYF.

Only a few counts were recorded for this clonotype. The chain uses TRBV20-1 and TRBJ2-5, with D tentatively TRBD1 (5 bases). Germline CDR1 is DFQATT and CDR2 is SNEGSKA (reference sequence). This CDR3 region has 17 residues. Trimming took off 4 bases at V and 0 bases at J, with 21 bases between the two ends. CDR3 loop: CSAIMAQGRLYQETQYF. CDR3 nucleotides: TGCAGTGCTATAATGGCTCAGGGCCGATTGTACCAAGAGACCCAGTACTTC.

The CDR3 reads CASSRTSGRYEQYF. The CDR3 nucleotides are TGTGCCAGCAGTCGCACTAGCGGGAGGTACGAGCAGTACTTC. The chain recombines TRBV2 with TRBJ2-7; 12 bases agree with TRBD2. The CDR3 is made up of 14 amino acids. CDR1 SNHLY and CDR2 FYNNEI come from the germline V gene. The V gene end was trimmed by 5 bases and the J gene end by 4 bases; junction bases not matched to a gene: 3.

This clonotype was seen once. The chain couples TRBV5-6 to TRBJ2-6; D ambiguous. This CDR3 region has 17 residues. CDR1 is SGHDT and CDR2 is YYEEEE in the germline V gene. V was clipped by 1 base and J by 16 bases, with 27 bases between them. DNA for the CDR3: TGTGCCAGCAGCTTGCCGTGGCCGAACTCTGCGTTGATACCACTGACTTTC. Protein product: CASSLPWPNSALIPLTF.

This clonotype was counted ten times or more. The J gene is TRBJ2-1, the V gene TRBV28; D unresolved. Trimming left V 3 bases short and J 8 bases short, with 5 bases between. The CDR3 loop spans 11 amino acids. Per the germline V gene, CDR1 is MDHEN and CDR2 is SYDVKM. CDR3 nucleotide sequence: TGTGCCAGCAGTTTTAGGTATGAGCAGTTCTTC. It translates to CASSFRYEQFF.

This clonotype was counted only a few times. The rearrangement joins TRBV7-2 to TRBJ2-2, with a weak D call TRBD2 (6 bases). Trimming left V 5 bases short and J 5 bases short, with 15 bases between. CDR1 is SGHTA, CDR2 FQGNSA, per germline. The CDR3 is made up of 15 amino acids. The DNA of the CDR3 is TGTGCCAGCAGCCCGGACGGGGGATCAACCGGGGAGCTGTTTTTT. Translation: CASSPDGGSTGELFF.

This rearrangement joins TRBV20-1 to TRBJ1-5, with 10 positions matching TRBD1. J gave up 5 bases and V 4 bases, and 5 bases lay outside the gene matches. The length of the CDR3 is 14 residues. Germline V CDR1 and CDR2: DFQATT, SNEGSKA (reference sequence). CDR3 DNA sequence: TGCAGTGCTAAAGGGACAGGGGATTATCAGCCCCAGCATTTT. It is translated as CSAKGTGDYQPQHF.

The sample holds a few counts of this clonotype. The chain links TRBV20-1 to TRBJ2-1, with 9 nucleotides matching TRBD1. This CDR3 is built from 16 residues. V shed 0 bases and J 10 bases; nucleotides not matched to a gene: 13. Germline CDR1 DFQATT, CDR2 SNEGSKA (reference sequence). The CDR3 sequence is CSARDSGTGKLWEQFF. The CDR3 DNA reads as TGCAGTGCTAGAGATTCCGGGACAGGGAAGTTATGGGAGCAGTTCTTC.

In this sample, this clonotype turned up a few times. The chain joins TRBV2 to TRBJ2-1; a possible D gene is TRBD2 (6 bases). The CDR3 is made up of 13 amino acids. V lost 4 bases and J 12 bases, leaving 16 bases between the germline ends. Germline assignment: CDR1 SNHLY and CDR2 FYNNEI. This CDR3 reads CASSGDSLRGQFF. The CDR3 nucleotides are TGTGCCAGCAGTGGGGACTCCTTACGCGGGCAGTTCTTC.